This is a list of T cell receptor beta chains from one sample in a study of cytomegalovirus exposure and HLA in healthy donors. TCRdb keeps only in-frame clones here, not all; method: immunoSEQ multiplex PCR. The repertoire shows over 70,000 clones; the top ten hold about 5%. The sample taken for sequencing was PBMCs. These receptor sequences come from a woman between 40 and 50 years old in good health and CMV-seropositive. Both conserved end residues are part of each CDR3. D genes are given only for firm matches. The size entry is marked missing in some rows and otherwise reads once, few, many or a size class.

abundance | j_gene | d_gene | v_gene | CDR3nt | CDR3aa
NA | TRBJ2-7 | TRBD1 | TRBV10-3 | TGTGCCATCAGTCCCCGGACAGGGGGCGCAGGGGAGCAGTACTTC | CAISPRTGGAGEQYF
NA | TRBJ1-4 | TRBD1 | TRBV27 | TGTGCCAGCAGTTTAGGGACAGCCACTAATGAAAAACTGTTTTTT | CASSLGTATNEKLFF
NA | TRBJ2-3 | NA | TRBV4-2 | TGTGCCAGCAGCCAAGATCGAGACAGAACGATGTTACATACGCAGTATTTT | CASSQDRDRTMLHTQYF
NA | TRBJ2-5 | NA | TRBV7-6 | TGTGCCAGCAGCTCCACAGGGATCCAGGAGACCCAGTACTTC | CASSSTGIQETQYF
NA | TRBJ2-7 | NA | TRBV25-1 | TGTGCCAGCAGTGAACAGGCGGGGGAGCAGTACTTC | CASSEQAGEQYF
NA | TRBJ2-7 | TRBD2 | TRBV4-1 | TGCGCCAGCAGCCAAGCTCCACTTCGGGTTTCCGGGGAGGGACAGTACTTC | CASSQAPLRVSGEGQYF
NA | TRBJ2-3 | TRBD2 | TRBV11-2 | TGTGCCAGCAGCTTAGAGGGGCTAGCGGGGCGGCAGCCCAGCACAGATACGCAGTATTTT | CASSLEGLAGRQPSTDTQYF
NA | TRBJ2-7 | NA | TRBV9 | TGTGCCAGCAGCGTAGGGCCTGGCGGGATCGAGCAGTACTTC | CASSVGPGGIEQYF
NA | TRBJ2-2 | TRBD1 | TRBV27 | TGTGCCAGCAGTTTATGGTCCGGACAGGGGGGGTCCGGGGAGCTGTTTTTT | CASSLWSGQGGSGELFF
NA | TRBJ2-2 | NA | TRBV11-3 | TGTGCCAGCAGCGCGGGACGGAGTCCGCCCGGGGAGCTGTTTTTT | CASSAGRSPPGELFF
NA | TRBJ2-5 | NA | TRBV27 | TGTGCCAGCAGTTTATCGCCGAGTAACGGAGAGACCCAGTACTTC | CASSLSPSNGETQYF
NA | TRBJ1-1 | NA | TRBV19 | TGTGCCAGTAGTATCGGGGGGGGGAACACTGAAGCTTTCTTT | CASSIGGGNTEAFF
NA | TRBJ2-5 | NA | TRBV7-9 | TGTGCCAGCAGCTTAAACTGGGGGCCCGAGACCCAGTACTTC | CASSLNWGPETQYF
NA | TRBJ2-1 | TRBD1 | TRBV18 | TGTGCCAGCTCACCCCTCAGGCAACAGGGGGGCTACAATGAGCAGTTCTTC | CASSPLRQQGGYNEQFF
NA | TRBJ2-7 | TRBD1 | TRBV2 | TGTGCCAGCCAGGGGGCCTGGGAGCAGTACTTC | CASQGAWEQYF
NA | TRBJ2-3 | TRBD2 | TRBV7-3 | TGTGCCAGCAGCCCAACTAGCGGGAGAGATACGCAGTATTTT | CASSPTSGRDTQYF
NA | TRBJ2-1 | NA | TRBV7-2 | TGTGCCAGCAGCTTATCCCACAGCAGCTCCTACAATGAGCAGTTCTTC | CASSLSHSSSYNEQFF
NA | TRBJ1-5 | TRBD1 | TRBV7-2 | TGTGCCAGCAGCCGGGGACAGGACAATCAGCCCCAGCATTTT | CASSRGQDNQPQHF
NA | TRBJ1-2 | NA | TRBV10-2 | TGCGCCAGCAGTGATTCATATGGCTACACCTTC | CASSDSYGYTF
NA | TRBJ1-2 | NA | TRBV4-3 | TGCGCCAGCAGCCAAGGGGGCGAAGGCTACACCTTC | CASSQGGEGYTF
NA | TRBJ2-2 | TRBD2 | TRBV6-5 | TGTGCCAGCAGTTACTCGGGGAGGGGAGGCACCGGGGAGCTGTTTTTT | CASSYSGRGGTGELFF
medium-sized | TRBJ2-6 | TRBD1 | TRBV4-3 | TGCGCCAGCAGCCAAGATGGACAGGGTGGGGCCAACGTCCTGACTTTC | CASSQDGQGGANVLTF
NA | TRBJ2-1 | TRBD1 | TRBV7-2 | TGTGCCAGCAGCCCAGGGACAGGGTTGAATGAGCAGTTCTTC | CASSPGTGLNEQFF
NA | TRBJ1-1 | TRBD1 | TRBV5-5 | TGTGCCAGCAGTAAAAATACAGGGGCGAATATGTACACTGAAGCTTTCTTT | CASSKNTGANMYTEAFF
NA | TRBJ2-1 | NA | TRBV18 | TGTGCCAGCTCACCAGGACAGCCGAGCTCCTACAATGAGCAGTTCTTC | CASSPGQPSSYNEQFF
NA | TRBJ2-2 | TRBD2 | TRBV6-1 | TGTGCCAGCAGTGCCCATCTAGCGGGGGGTAACACCGGGGAGCTGTTTTTT | CASSAHLAGGNTGELFF
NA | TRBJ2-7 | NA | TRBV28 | TGTGCCAGCAGTTCTCGGGACTTCGCCTACGAGCAGTACTTC | CASSSRDFAYEQYF
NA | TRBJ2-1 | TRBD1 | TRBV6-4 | TGTGCCAGCAGTGACGGGACAGGGTACAATGAGCAGTTCTTC | CASSDGTGYNEQFF